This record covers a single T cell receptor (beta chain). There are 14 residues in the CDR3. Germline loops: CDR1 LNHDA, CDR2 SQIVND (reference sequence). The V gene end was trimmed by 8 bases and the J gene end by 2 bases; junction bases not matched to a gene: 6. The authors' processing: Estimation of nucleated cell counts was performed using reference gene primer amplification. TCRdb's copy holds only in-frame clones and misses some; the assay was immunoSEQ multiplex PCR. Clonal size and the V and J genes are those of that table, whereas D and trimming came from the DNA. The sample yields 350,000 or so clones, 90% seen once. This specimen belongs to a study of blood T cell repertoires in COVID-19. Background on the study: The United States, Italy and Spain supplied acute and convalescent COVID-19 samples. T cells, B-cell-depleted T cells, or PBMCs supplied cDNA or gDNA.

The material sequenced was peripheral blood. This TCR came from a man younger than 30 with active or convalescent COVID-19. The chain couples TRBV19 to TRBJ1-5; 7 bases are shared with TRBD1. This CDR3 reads CASADRAGNQPQHF. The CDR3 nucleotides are TGTGCCAGTGCTGACAGGGCGGGCAATCAGCCCCAGCATTTT.